The 13 T cell receptor beta chains below come from one sample, sequenced in a study of T cells after yellow fever vaccination. MiXCR, applied by TCRdb to the 5' RACE reads, yields one record per CDR3 protein. The sample shows more than 300,000 distinct CDR3 sequences, around 4.3% of them seen only once. This specimen was PBMCs, taken 15 days after the yellow fever booster vaccination. These receptors were obtained from a man aged 18 to 29 who received the YFV17D yellow fever vaccine.

This clonotype was seen more than once but under ten times. The chain joins TRBV6-2 or TRBV6-3 to TRBJ1-1; no reliable D call. The ends were cut back, 5 bases at V and 0 bases at J, with 13 bases in the middle. From germline, CDR1 is MNHEY and CDR2 SVGEGT. The CDR3 spans 15 residues. In DNA form, the CDR3 reads TGTGCCAGCAGTGATGGAATTACCATGAACACTGAAGCTTTCTTT. This sequence encodes CASSDGITMNTEAFF.

V usage is TRBV13 and J usage is TRBJ2-7, with TRBD1 matching 10 bases. Germline V lookup: CDR1 PRHDT, CDR2 FYEKMQ (reference sequence). J lost 6 bases, V lost 4 bases, and 6 bases had no gene match. There are 14 residues in the CDR3. The CDR3 DNA follows: TGTGCCAGCAGCTCCCGGGACAGGGGTCCCGAGCAGTACTTC. Translating it yields CASSSRDRGPEQYF. The variable domain in full, with the rest retrieved from reference TRBV13 and TRBJ2-7, is AAGVIQSPRHLIKEKRETATLKCYPIPRHDTVYWYQQGPGQDPQFLISFYEKMQSDKGSIPDRFSAQQFSDYHSELNMSSLELGDSALYFCASSSRDRGPEQYFGPGTRLTVT.

This clonotype was seen many times. V and J are TRBV5-1 and TRBJ2-4; D might be TRBD1 or TRBD2, each matching 6 bases. The length of the CDR3 is 15 residues. Germline-derived CDR1 and CDR2 are SGHRS and YFSETQ. The germline V and J ends were trimmed by 1 base and 8 bases, with 16 bases remaining between them. Here the CDR3 DNA reads TGCGCCAGCAGCTTGAACAGGGCGGAGGGGGACATTCAGTACTTC. Amino acid sequence: CASSLNRAEGDIQYF.

This clonotype has only a few counts. The chain recombines TRBV24-1 with TRBJ2-3, with D perhaps matching TRBD1 or TRBD2 (5 bases each). The CDR3 has 16 amino acids. Germline CDR1 is KGHDR and CDR2 is SFDVKD. V lost 4 bases and J lost 6, with 19 bases in between. The CDR3 DNA reads as TGTGCCACCAGTGACCCCCAGGGTGGGGGATCGGATACGCAGTATTTT. Amino acid sequence: CATSDPQGGGSDTQYF.

At least ten counts were recorded for this clonotype. V and J are TRBV7-8 and TRBJ2-2; D is ambiguous. The length of the CDR3 is 15 residues. Trimming cost V 5 bases and J 4 bases, with 14 bases left between them. Germline CDR1 is SGHVS and CDR2 is FQNEAQ. The CDR3 DNA follows: TGTGCCAGCAGCCCAAAGCAGGCTAGCACCGGGGAGCTGTTTTTT. It translates to CASSPKQASTGELFF. Full variable domain (outside the CDR3, taken from reference TRBV7-8 and TRBJ2-2): GAGVSQSPRYKVAKRGQDVALRCDPISGHVSLFWYQQALGQGPEFLTYFQNEAQLDKSGLPSDRFFAERPEGSVSTLKIQRTQQEDSAVYLCASSPKQASTGELFFGEGSRLTVL.

V is TRBV7-2 and J is TRBJ1-2; D is unresolved. The germline V gene encodes CDR1 SGHTA and CDR2 FQGNSA. V was pared by 5 bases and J by 8 bases, with 9 bases between. The CDR3 is 11 residues long. CDR3 residues: CASSLSTGYTF. The CDR3 coding sequence is TGTGCCAGCAGCCTAAGCACAGGCTACACCTTC.

The chain couples TRBV5-1 to TRBJ2-7, with D maybe TRBD1 (5 bases). V was cut by 3 bases and J by 0 bases, with 10 bases left in between. Germline V gene sequence: CDR1 SGHRS, CDR2 YFSETQ. CDR3 size: 14 residues. Here the CDR3 reads CASSWTSSSYEQYF. The CDR3 nucleotides are TGCGCCAGCAGCTGGACATCCAGCTCCTACGAGCAGTACTTC.

This clonotype was seen ten or more times. The V call is TRBV7-9, the J call TRBJ1-1, with a possible D match to TRBD1 (5 bases). Germline-derived CDR1 and CDR2 are SEHNR and FQNEAQ (reference sequence). Deletions cut 3 bases from V and 0 bases from J, with 11 bases between. The CDR3 runs 15 residues. The CDR3 DNA is TGTGCCAGCAGCTTCCTCCTGGGGCTGAACACTGAAGCTTTCTTT. Protein sequence: CASSFLLGLNTEAFF. The full variable domain, its missing parts supplied by reference TRBV7-9 and TRBJ1-1, is DTGVSQNPRHKITKRGQNVTFRCDPISEHNRLYWYRQTLGQGPEFLTYFQNEAQLEKSRLLSDRFSAERPKGSFSTLEIQRTEQGDSAMYLCASSFLLGLNTEAFFGQGTRLTVV.

This clonotype appeared many times. The gene calls are TRBV10-3 and TRBJ2-7; 13 nucleotides match TRBD2. With 3 bases clipped from V and 0 bases from J, the junction kept 5 bases outside the gene matches. The CDR3 has 17 residues. Germline V gives CDR1 ENHRY, CDR2 SYGVKD. CDR3 sequence (DNA): TGTGCCATCAGTGACTGGACTAGCGGGGGCCGCTCCTACGAGCAGTACTTC. Residues: CAISDWTSGGRSYEQYF.

This clonotype was seen many times. CDR3 sequence reads: CASSPSEGRGDSYNEQFF. Here the CDR3 DNA reads TGTGCCAGCAGTCCATCCGAGGGGCGGGGGGACTCCTACAATGAGCAGTTCTTC. The gene calls are TRBV7-9 and TRBJ2-1, with 8 bases identical to TRBD2. The V gene end was trimmed by 6 bases and the J gene end by 0 bases; junction bases not matched to a gene: 13. Looked up from germline, CDR1 is SEHNR and CDR2 is FQNEAQ (reference sequence). The CDR3 is 18 residues long.

This clonotype occurred many times. The chain uses TRBV7-9 and TRBJ2-5; D is possibly TRBD1 (5 bases). The CDR3 has 15 residues. V was cut by 2 bases and J by 4 bases, with 14 bases left in between. Per the germline V gene, CDR1 is SEHNR and CDR2 is FQNEAQ (reference sequence). The CDR3 reads CASSLSGSRGETQYF. The CDR3 DNA is TGTGCCAGCAGCTTAAGTGGGTCTAGGGGAGAGACCCAGTACTTC.

This clonotype has a count of ten or more. The chain employs TRBV12-3 or TRBV12-4 and TRBJ2-7; 8 bases are shared with TRBD2. Trimming at V came to 5 bases and at J to 0 bases, leaving 3 bases not matched to a gene. The CDR3 covers 14 residues. CDR3 loop: CASSPGGGSYEQYF. The CDR3 coding sequence is TGTGCCAGCAGTCCCGGGGGGGGCTCCTACGAGCAGTACTTC.

This clonotype was recorded at least ten times. The V and J genes are TRBV12-3 or TRBV12-4 and TRBJ1-3, with D tentatively TRBD1 (5 bases). The CDR3 runs to 14 residues. The germline V and J ends were trimmed by 6 bases and 0 bases, with 9 bases remaining between them. CDR3 amino acids: CASSFGGSGNTIYF. The CDR3 DNA reads as TGTGCCAGCAGCTTCGGGGGCTCTGGAAACACCATATATTTT.